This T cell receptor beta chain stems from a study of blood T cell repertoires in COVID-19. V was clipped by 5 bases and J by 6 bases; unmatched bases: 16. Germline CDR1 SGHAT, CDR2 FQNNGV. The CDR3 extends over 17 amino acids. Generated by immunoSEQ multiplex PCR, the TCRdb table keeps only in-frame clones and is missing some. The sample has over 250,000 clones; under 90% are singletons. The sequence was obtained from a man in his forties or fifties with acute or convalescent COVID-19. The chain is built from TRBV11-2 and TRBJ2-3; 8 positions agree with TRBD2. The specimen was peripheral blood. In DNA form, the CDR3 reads TGTGCCAGCAGCCCCTCCTCGGCGGGGGGCCCTAGCGATACGCAGTATTTT. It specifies CASSPSSAGGPSDTQYF. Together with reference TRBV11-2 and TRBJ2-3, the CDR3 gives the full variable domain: EAGVAQSPRYKIIEKRQSVAFWCNPISGHATLYWYQQILGQGPKLLIQFQNNGVVDDSQLPKDRFSAERLKGVDSTLKIQPAKLEDSAVYLCASSPSSAGGPSDTQYFGPGTRLTVL.